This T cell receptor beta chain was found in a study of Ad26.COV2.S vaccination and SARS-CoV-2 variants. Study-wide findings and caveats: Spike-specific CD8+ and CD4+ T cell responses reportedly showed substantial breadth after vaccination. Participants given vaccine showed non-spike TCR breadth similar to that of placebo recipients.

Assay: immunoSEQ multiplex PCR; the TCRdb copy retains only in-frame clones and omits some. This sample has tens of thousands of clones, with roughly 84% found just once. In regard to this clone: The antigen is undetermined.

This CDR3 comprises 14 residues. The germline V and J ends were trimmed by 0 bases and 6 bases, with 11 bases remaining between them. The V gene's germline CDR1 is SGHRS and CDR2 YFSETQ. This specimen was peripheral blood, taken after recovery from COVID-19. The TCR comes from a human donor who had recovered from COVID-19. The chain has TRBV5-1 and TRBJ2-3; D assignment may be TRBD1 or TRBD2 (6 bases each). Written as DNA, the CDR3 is TGCGCCAGCAGCTTGGGGGGGGCTAAGGATACGCAGTATTTT. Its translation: CASSLGGAKDTQYF.